The T cell receptor beta chain under discussion was sequenced for a study of cytomegalovirus exposure and HLA in healthy donors. The CDR3 has 17 residues. The germline V gene encodes CDR1 LNHNV and CDR2 YYDKDF (reference sequence). Trimming removed 5 bases from V and 1 base from J, with 17 bases in between. Study observations and caveats: A later analysis by the authors found several of the most significant clusters apparently linked to common viral pathogens.

This clone appeared a single time. Its antigen is as yet unknown. With 60 Vbeta and 13 Jbeta primers, the PCR was carried out. Sequenced by immunoSEQ multiplex PCR; TCRdb stores in-frame clones only, minus some. The sample shows approximately 180,000 clones, over 60% of them seen only once. The receptor was isolated from a woman in her thirties or forties in good health and CMV-seronegative. The gene calls are TRBV15 and TRBJ2-2; D perhaps matches TRBD2 (6 bases). The specimen sequenced was PBMCs. CDR3 DNA: TGTGCCACCAGCGGGGGACTGAGCGGGTTGAACACCGGGGAGCTGTTTTTT. It encodes CATSGGLSGLNTGELFF.